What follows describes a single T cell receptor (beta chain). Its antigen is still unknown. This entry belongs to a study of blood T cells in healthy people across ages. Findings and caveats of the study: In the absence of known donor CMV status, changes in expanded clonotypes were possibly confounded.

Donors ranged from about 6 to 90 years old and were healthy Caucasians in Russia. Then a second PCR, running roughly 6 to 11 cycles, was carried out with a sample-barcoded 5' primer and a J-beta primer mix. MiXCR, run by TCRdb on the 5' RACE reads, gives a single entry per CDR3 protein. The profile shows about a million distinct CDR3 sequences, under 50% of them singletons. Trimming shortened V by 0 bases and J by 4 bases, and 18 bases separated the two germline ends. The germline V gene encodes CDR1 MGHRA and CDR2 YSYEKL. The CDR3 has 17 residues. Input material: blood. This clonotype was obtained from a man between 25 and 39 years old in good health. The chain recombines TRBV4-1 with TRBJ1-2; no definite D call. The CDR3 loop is CASSQDPGGGGSYGYTF. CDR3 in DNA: TGCGCCAGCAGCCAAGATCCAGGAGGAGGCGGGAGCTATGGCTACACCTTC.